What follows is one T cell receptor beta chain and its context. As yet, its antigen is unknown. This record belongs to a study of cytomegalovirus exposure and HLA in healthy donors. Study at large: Unique TCRs from HLA-typed donors, roughly 89 million of them, were held in an early data release. Study observations and caveats: A list of approximately 160 TCR beta chains associated with cytomegalovirus was given. Near-uniform donor sequencing depth was presumed by presence/absence analyses. The study had only CMV serostatus as immune exposure information.

It was with 60 Vbeta and 13 Jbeta primers that the PCR ran. Sequencing used immunoSEQ multiplex PCR; TCRdb keeps in-frame clones, though not all of them. The table lists 150,000 to 200,000 clones, around 80% of them singletons. This CDR3 has 14 amino acids. CDR1 and CDR2 (germline): GTSNPN, SVGIG (reference sequence). Trimming took off 0 bases at V and 1 base at J, with 9 bases between the two ends. This clonotype was sampled from a woman in her twenties or thirties in good health and CMV-seropositive. The sequenced material came from PBMCs. The genes are TRBV30 and TRBJ1-1; D call uncertain. CDR3 amino acids: CAWSVQPGNTEAFF. CDR3 DNA sequence: TGTGCCTGGAGTGTGCAACCCGGGAACACTGAAGCTTTCTTT.